These 21 T cell receptor beta chains were all obtained from the same sample, sequenced in a study of T cells after yellow fever vaccination. In TCRdb, the 5' RACE reads were re-called with MiXCR into one record per CDR3 protein. Counted here are some 260,000 distinct CDR3 sequences, about 5.2% occurring once; the ten biggest clones make up around 3.3%. The specimen was CD4+ T cells sorted from PBMCs, collected on the day of the yellow fever booster vaccination. Receptors originate from a man aged 18 to 30 who received the YFV17D yellow fever vaccine.

This chain links TRBV12-3 or TRBV12-4 with TRBJ2-5; possibly TRBD1 for D (6 bases). The CDR3 has 13 amino acids. V lost 0 bases, J lost 7 bases, and 9 bases lay in between. This chain's CDR3 is CASSLAQGATQYF. The DNA for the CDR3 is TGTGCCAGCAGTTTAGCACAGGGTGCGACCCAGTACTTC.

The CDR3 bases are TGTGCCAGCAGTTACTCGCCAGATGCAGGGCAGCCCCAGCATTTT. Its translation is CASSYSPDAGQPQHF. The chain is built from TRBV6-5 and TRBJ1-5; D perhaps matches TRBD1 (5 bases). The CDR3 is 15 residues long. Looked up from germline, CDR1 is MNHEY and CDR2 is SVGAGI. V was pared by 0 bases and J by 7 bases, with 13 bases between.

This clonotype has more than one count but fewer than ten. V is TRBV5-1 and J is TRBJ2-2, with D unresolved. The CDR3 covers 13 residues. Trimming removed 4 bases at V and 7 bases at J, with 11 bases between. Germline V CDR1 and CDR2: SGHRS, YFSETQ. The CDR3 sequence is CASSTARSGELFF. The CDR3 DNA reads as TGCGCCAGCAGCACCGCCAGAAGCGGGGAGCTGTTTTTT.

This clonotype was seen many times. The J gene is TRBJ2-7, the V gene TRBV6-2 or TRBV6-3; 10 bases line up with TRBD1. CDR1 and CDR2 (germline): MNHEY, SVGEGT. After removal of 6 bases from V and 5 bases from J, the junction contained 7 bases not matched to a gene. This CDR3 region has 14 residues. DNA for the CDR3: TGTGCCAGCAGCCGACGGACAGGGGGAAACGAGCAGTACGTC. The encoded protein is CASSRRTGGNEQYV.

The chain uses TRBV11-2 and TRBJ2-2; TRBD2 matches at 11 bases. The CDR3 is made up of 18 amino acids. Trimming at V came to 7 bases and at J to 4 bases, leaving 14 bases not matched to a gene. Germline CDR1 SGHAT, CDR2 FQNNGV. The DNA for the CDR3 is TGTGCCAGCACCCCCCGGGGTAGCGGGGGGGCCGGCACCGGGGAGCTGTTTTTT. This encodes CASTPRGSGGAGTGELFF.

This clonotype was found many times. The CDR3: CASSLSGAGVWTDTQYF. CDR3 nucleotides: TGTGCCAGCAGTTTATCGGGGGCGGGGGTCTGGACAGATACGCAGTATTTT. The chain employs TRBV28 and TRBJ2-3, with D possibly TRBD2 on 7 matching bases. Trimming removed 1 base from V and 3 bases from J, with 17 bases in between. This CDR3 spans 17 amino acids. Germline V gives CDR1 MDHEN, CDR2 SYDVKM. Using reference TRBV28 and TRBJ2-3 for the parts outside the CDR3, the full variable domain is DVKVTQSSRYLVKRTGEKVFLECVQDMDHENMFWYRQDPGLGLRLIYFSYDVKMKEKGDIPEGYSVSREKKERFSLILESASTNQTSMYLCASSLSGAGVWTDTQYFGPGTRLTVL.

This clonotype was picked up many times. This rearrangement joins TRBV12-3 or TRBV12-4 to TRBJ2-3; D gene ambiguous. The ends were cut back, 7 bases at V and 3 bases at J, with 8 bases in the middle. This CDR3 has 12 amino acids. CDR3 DNA sequence: TGTGCCAGCACCCACGGTACAGATACGCAGTATTTT. Amino acid sequence: CASTHGTDTQYF.

The chain employs TRBV6-5 and TRBJ1-2; 7 nucleotides line up with TRBD1. Germline V gene sequence: CDR1 MNHEY, CDR2 SVGAGI. Germline trimming cut 0 bases from V and 4 bases from J; bases unmatched to any gene: 5. The CDR3 consists of 15 residues. The chain's CDR3 is CASSYSPQGTYGYTF. The DNA for the CDR3 is TGTGCCAGCAGTTACTCGCCACAGGGGACCTATGGCTACACCTTC.

V and J are TRBV6-6 and TRBJ2-1; possibly TRBD1 for D (6 bases). There are 12 residues in the CDR3. Germline V gene lookup returns CDR1 MNHNY and CDR2 SVGAGI (reference sequence). Trimming took 6 bases from V and 9 from J, leaving 12 bases between them. The CDR3 bases are TGTGCCAGCAGACAGGGAATGGGTGAGCAGTTCTTC. Translation: CASRQGMGEQFF.

This clonotype was detected ten times or more. V is TRBV5-1 and J is TRBJ2-7; tentative D call: TRBD2 (5 bases). Trimming shortened V by 3 bases and J by 1 base, and 8 bases separated the two germline ends. In germline, CDR1 is SGHRS, CDR2 YFSETQ. This CDR3 has 13 amino acids. The CDR3 spells CASSYGDSYEQYF. The CDR3 nucleotides read TGCGCCAGCAGCTACGGGGATTCCTACGAGCAGTACTTC.

The table lists this clonotype with a few counts. The chain combines TRBV9 with TRBJ1-1, with D perhaps matching TRBD1 (5 bases). This CDR3 is 15 amino acids long. The V end was cut by 2 bases, the J end by 0 bases, with 11 bases between. Per germline, CDR1 SGDLS and CDR2 YYNGEE. The DNA for the CDR3 is TGTGCCAGCAGCGTCGGGGCAAACATGAACACTGAAGCTTTCTTT. Encoded protein: CASSVGANMNTEAFF. Based on the CDR3 plus reference TRBV9 and TRBJ1-1, the full variable domain is DSGVTQTPKHLITATGQRVTLRCSPRSGDLSVYWYQQSLDQGLQFLIQYYNGEERAKGNILERFSAQQFPDLHSELNLSSLELGDSALYFCASSVGANMNTEAFFGQGTRLTVV.

The rearrangement uses TRBV7-2 and TRBJ2-2; D is possibly TRBD2 (6 bases). Germline lookup yields CDR1 SGHTA and CDR2 FQGNSA. The CDR3 is 15 amino acids. Trimming left V 1 base short and J 7 bases short, with 13 bases between. In nucleotides, the CDR3 is TGTGCCAGCAGCTTAGTTCGGGGGTTGGGCGGGGAGCTGTTTTTT. Translating it yields CASSLVRGLGGELFF.

The V and J genes are TRBV29-1 and TRBJ1-5, with 7 bases fitting TRBD1. The CDR3 contains 14 residues. The germline V gene encodes CDR1 SQVTM and CDR2 ANQGSEA. Trimming took 4 bases from V and 4 from J; bases not matched to a gene: 7. The CDR3 loop is CSVALGQLNQPQHF. The CDR3 DNA sequence: TGCAGCGTTGCCCTGGGACAGCTTAATCAGCCCCAGCATTTT.

The J gene is TRBJ2-5, the V gene TRBV19, with 7 bases lining up with TRBD1. The V segment lost 6 bases and the J segment 5 bases; nucleotides outside the gene matches: 9. The CDR3 has 14 amino acids. Germline V CDR1 and CDR2: LNHDA, SQIVND (reference sequence). The CDR3 DNA reads as TGTGCCAGTAGCGAAAGGGACAGTGCGGAGACCCAGTACTTC. Amino acids: CASSERDSAETQYF.

In this sample, this clonotype turned up many times. The chain joins TRBV10-3 to TRBJ2-3, with D possibly being TRBD2 (7 bases). The CDR3 consists of 14 residues. Germline-derived CDR1 and CDR2 are ENHRY and SYGVKD. Trimming shortened V by 2 bases and J by 7 bases, and 13 bases separated the two germline ends. The CDR3 sequence is CAISERGGVYTQYF. The DNA of the CDR3 is TGTGCCATCAGTGAGAGGGGGGGAGTATATACGCAGTATTTT.

The rearrangement joins TRBV18 to TRBJ1-1, with TRBD1 matching 7 bases. After removal of 2 bases from V and 3 bases from J, the junction contained 3 bases not matched to a gene. Germline values: CDR1 KGHSH, CDR2 LQKENI. The CDR3 loop spans 14 amino acids. The CDR3 coding sequence is TGTGCCAGCTCACCAGACAGGGAACACACTGAAGCTTTCTTT. The encoded protein is CASSPDREHTEAFF.

This clonotype was seen a few times. This chain uses TRBV9 with TRBJ1-1, with D possibly TRBD1 on 6 matching bases. Looked up from germline, CDR1 is SGDLS and CDR2 is YYNGEE. The CDR3 spans 13 residues. V was trimmed by 3 bases and J by 8 bases, leaving 14 bases between them. CDR3 protein: CASSASGVGEAFF. DNA for the CDR3: TGTGCCAGCAGCGCATCAGGGGTCGGGGAAGCTTTCTTT. Full variable domain (rest looked up from reference TRBV9 and TRBJ1-1): DSGVTQTPKHLITATGQRVTLRCSPRSGDLSVYWYQQSLDQGLQFLIQYYNGEERAKGNILERFSAQQFPDLHSELNLSSLELGDSALYFCASSASGVGEAFFGQGTRLTVV.

This clonotype was recorded at least ten times. The J gene is TRBJ1-1, the V gene TRBV7-2; no reliable D call. In germline, CDR1 is SGHTA, CDR2 FQGNSA. The V end lost 0 bases, the J end lost 3 bases, and 11 bases lay between the germline ends. The CDR3 length is 15 residues. CDR3: CASSLAPVMYTEAFF. CDR3 sequence (DNA): TGTGCCAGCAGCTTAGCTCCCGTTATGTACACTGAAGCTTTCTTT.

The chain recombines TRBV12-2 with TRBJ2-4; whether TRBD2, the table's D call, matches the DNA was not checked. TRBV12-2 has pseudogene status. The CDR3 has 10 residues. CDR3 in amino acids: CASRLGTYSF. CDR3 nucleotides: TGTGCAAGTCGCTTGGGGACTTATAGCTTC.

The V gene is TRBV15, the J gene TRBJ2-3, with 10 bases that match TRBD2. Germline V CDR1 and CDR2: LNHNV, YYDKDF (reference sequence). With 1 base clipped from V and 5 bases from J, the junction kept 6 bases outside the gene matches. The CDR3 extends over 16 amino acids. CDR3: CATSRGLAGAVDTQYF. The CDR3 DNA reads TGTGCCACCAGCAGAGGTCTAGCGGGGGCTGTAGATACGCAGTATTTT.

This clonotype was seen at least ten times. V usage is TRBV6-2 or TRBV6-3 and J usage is TRBJ2-3, with TRBD1 identical over 7 bases. The junction had 12 bases not matched to a gene; V was cut back by 2 bases and J by 1 base. In germline, CDR1 is MNHEY, CDR2 SVGEGT. This CDR3 is 18 amino acids long. The CDR3 nucleotides read TGTGCCAGCAGTTACGCCCGCAGGGACAGTAGTGGCACAGATACGCAGTATTTT. Amino acid sequence: CASSYARRDSSGTDTQYF.